This T cell receptor (beta chain) was observed in a study of identical twins. Overall study findings and caveats: The abundant beta clonotypes from cord blood had fewer insertions, and memory repertoires had none of this. Model-predicted out-of-frame TCR alpha sharing fell below observed values in monozygotic twins.

The cDNA had a unique molecular identifier and a template-switch universal primer site. TCRdb ran MiXCR on the 5' RACE reads and lists one entry per CDR3 protein. Of hundreds of thousands of distinct CDR3 sequences in the sample, approximately 8% are singletons; the top ten hold less than 2.5%. This clonotype showed up just a few times. Its specificity is not known. The same specimen was also included in a second study, on yellow fever vaccine responses in identical twins.

The sequence derives from a woman between 18 and 30 years old in good health. What was sequenced was memory (CD45RO+) T cells sorted from blood.

The CDR3 here is CASTSVDEQFF. CDR3 coding DNA: TGTGCCAGCACATCGGTCGATGAGCAGTTCTTC. The chain carries TRBV28 and TRBJ2-1; no clear D gene. V lost 7 bases, J lost 8 bases, and 9 bases lay in between. CDR3 length equals 11 residues. From germline, CDR1 is MDHEN and CDR2 SYDVKM.